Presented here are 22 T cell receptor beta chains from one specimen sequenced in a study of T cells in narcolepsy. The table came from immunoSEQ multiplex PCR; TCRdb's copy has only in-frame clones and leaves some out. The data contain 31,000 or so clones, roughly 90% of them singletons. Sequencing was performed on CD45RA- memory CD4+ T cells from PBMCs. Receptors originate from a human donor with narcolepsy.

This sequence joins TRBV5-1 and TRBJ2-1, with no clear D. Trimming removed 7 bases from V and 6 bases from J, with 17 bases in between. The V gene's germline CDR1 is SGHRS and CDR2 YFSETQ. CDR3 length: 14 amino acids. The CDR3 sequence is CASRDGPLGNEQFF. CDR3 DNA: TGCGCCAGCCGAGACGGACCCTTAGGCAATGAGCAGTTCTTC.

CDR3 residues: CASSPVQNTGELFF. The CDR3 nucleotides are TGTGCCAGTAGTCCAGTTCAAAACACCGGGGAGCTGTTTTTT. The V call is TRBV19, the J call TRBJ2-2; no definite D call. The V and J ends lost 5 bases and 2 bases respectively, with 9 bases between them. The CDR3 sequence is 14 residues long. The germline gives CDR1 LNHDA, CDR2 SQIVND (reference sequence).

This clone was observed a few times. The CDR3 DNA is TGTGCCAGCCTCGTAACCGGGACCGTAATGAACACTGAAGCTTTCTTT. Translating gives CASLVTGTVMNTEAFF. J is TRBJ1-1 and V is TRBV27; weak D call: TRBD1 (5 bases). Germline loops: CDR1 MNHEY, CDR2 SMNVEV (reference sequence). There are 16 residues in the CDR3. V lost 8 bases and J 0 bases, leaving 19 bases between the germline ends.

The CDR3 DNA reads TGTGCCAGCAGCAGGCTTGACACCGGGGAGCTGTTTTTT. Translated, it gives CASSRLDTGELFF. The chain employs TRBV9 and TRBJ2-2, with D unclear. The CDR3 is made up of 13 amino acids. Per the germline V gene, CDR1 is SGDLS and CDR2 is YYNGEE. V lost 4 bases and J lost 3, with 7 bases in between.

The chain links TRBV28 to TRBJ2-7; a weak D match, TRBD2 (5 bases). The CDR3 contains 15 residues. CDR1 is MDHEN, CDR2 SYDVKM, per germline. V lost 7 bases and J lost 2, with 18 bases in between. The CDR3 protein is CASILGGSRAYEQYF. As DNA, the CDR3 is TGTGCCAGCATTCTCGGTGGGAGTAGGGCCTACGAGCAGTACTTC.

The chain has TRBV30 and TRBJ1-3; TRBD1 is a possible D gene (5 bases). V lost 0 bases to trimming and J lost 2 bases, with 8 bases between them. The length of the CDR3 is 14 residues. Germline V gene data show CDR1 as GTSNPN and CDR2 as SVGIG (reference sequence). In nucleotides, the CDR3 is TGTGCCTGGAGTGTTAGGGGTCCTGGAAACACCATATATTTT. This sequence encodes CAWSVRGPGNTIYF.

CDR3 in amino acids: CASSPPGLAIDGELFF. CDR3 coding DNA: TGTGCCAGCTCGCCACCGGGACTAGCTATCGACGGGGAGCTGTTTTTT. The chain combines TRBV28 with TRBJ2-2, with 9 bases matching TRBD2. In germline, CDR1 is MDHEN, CDR2 SYDVKM. J lost 7 bases, V lost 8 bases, and 14 bases had no gene match. The CDR3 is 16 residues long.

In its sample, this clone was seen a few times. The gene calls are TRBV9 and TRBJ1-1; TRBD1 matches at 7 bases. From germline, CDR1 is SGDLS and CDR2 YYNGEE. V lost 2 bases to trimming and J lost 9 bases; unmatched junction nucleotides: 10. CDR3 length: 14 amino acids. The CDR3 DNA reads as TGTGCCAGCAGCGTCGTAGTTGACAGGGCTAAAGCTTTCTTT. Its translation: CASSVVVDRAKAFF.

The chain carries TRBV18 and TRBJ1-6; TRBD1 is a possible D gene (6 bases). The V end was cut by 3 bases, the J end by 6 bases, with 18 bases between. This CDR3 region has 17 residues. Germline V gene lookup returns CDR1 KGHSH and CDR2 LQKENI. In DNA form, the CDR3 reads TGTGCCAGCTCACCCTCACCCCAGGGACAAATTAATTCACCCCTCCACTTT. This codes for CASSPSPQGQINSPLHF.

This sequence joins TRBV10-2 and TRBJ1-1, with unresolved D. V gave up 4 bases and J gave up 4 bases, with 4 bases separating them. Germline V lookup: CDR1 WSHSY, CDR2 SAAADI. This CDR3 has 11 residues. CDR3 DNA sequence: TGCGCCAGCAGTGTTAGCACTGAAGCTTTCTTT. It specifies CASSVSTEAFF.

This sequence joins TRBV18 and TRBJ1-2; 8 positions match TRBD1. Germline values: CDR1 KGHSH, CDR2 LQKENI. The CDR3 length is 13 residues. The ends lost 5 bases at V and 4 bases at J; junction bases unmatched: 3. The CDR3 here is CASSLDRAYGYTF. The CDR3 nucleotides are TGTGCCAGCTCATTGGACAGGGCCTATGGCTACACCTTC. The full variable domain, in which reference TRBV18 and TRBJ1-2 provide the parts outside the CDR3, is NAGVMQNPRHLVRRRGQEARLRCSPMKGHSHVYWYRQLPEEGLKFMVYLQKENIIDESGMPKERFSAEFPKEGPSILRIQQVVRGDSAAYFCASSLDRAYGYTFGSGTRLTVV.

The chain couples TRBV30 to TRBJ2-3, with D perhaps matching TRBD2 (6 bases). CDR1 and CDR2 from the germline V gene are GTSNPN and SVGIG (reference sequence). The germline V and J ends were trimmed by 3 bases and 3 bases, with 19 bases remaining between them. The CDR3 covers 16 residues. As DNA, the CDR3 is TGTGCCTGGAGACAGGAGGTCGGGAGTTGGACAGATACGCAGTATTTT. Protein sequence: CAWRQEVGSWTDTQYF.

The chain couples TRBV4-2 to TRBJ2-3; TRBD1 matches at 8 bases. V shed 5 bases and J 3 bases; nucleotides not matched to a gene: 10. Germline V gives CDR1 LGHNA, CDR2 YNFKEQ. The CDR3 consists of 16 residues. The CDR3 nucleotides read TGTGCCAGCAGCATGGGACAGGCCGACGGGACAGATACGCAGTATTTT. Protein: CASSMGQADGTDTQYF.

The CDR3 loop reads CASTGKSGETQYF. As DNA, the CDR3 is TGTGCCAGCACCGGGAAATCGGGAGAGACCCAGTACTTC. The chain carries TRBV2 and TRBJ2-5; D is possibly TRBD2 (5 bases). The CDR3 sequence is 13 residues long. Trimming cost V 7 bases and J 4 bases, with 13 bases left between them. Per the germline V gene, CDR1 is SNHLY and CDR2 is FYNNEI.

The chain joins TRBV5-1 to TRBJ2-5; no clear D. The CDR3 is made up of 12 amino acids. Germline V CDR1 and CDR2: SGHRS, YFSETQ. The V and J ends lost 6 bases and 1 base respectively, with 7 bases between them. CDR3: CASTQTQETQYF. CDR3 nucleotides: TGCGCCAGCACTCAAACCCAAGAGACCCAGTACTTC.

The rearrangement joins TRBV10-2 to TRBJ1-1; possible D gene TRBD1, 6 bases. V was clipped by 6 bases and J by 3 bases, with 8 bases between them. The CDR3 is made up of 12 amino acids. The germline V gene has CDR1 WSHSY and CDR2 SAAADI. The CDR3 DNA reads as TGCGCCAGCAGGGACAGCGACACTGAAGCTTTCTTT. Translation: CASRDSDTEAFF.

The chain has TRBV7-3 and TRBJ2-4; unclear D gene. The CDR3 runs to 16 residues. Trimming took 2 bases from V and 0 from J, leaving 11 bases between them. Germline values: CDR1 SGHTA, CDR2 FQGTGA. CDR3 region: CASSLDQTLAKNIQYF. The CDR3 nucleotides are TGTGCCAGCAGCTTAGATCAGACACTAGCCAAAAACATTCAGTACTTC.

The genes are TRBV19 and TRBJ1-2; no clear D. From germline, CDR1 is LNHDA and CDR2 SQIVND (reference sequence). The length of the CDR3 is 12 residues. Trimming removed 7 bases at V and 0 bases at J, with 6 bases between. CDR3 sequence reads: CASTGPNYGYTF. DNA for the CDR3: TGTGCCAGTACCGGACCTAACTATGGCTACACCTTC. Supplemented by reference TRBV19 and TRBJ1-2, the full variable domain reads DGGITQSPKYLFRKEGQNVTLSCEQNLNHDAMYWYRQDPGQGLRLIYYSQIVNDFQKGDIAEGYSVSREKKESFPLTVTSAQKNPTAFYLCASTGPNYGYTFGSGTRLTVV.

The CDR3 protein is CASSVDRTATDTQYF. The CDR3 DNA sequence: TGTGCCAGCAGCGTCGACAGGACAGCTACAGATACGCAGTATTTT. The chain uses TRBV2 and TRBJ2-3; D is perhaps TRBD1 (6 bases). Germline V lookup: CDR1 SNHLY, CDR2 FYNNEI. The V end was cut by 6 bases, the J end by 3 bases, with 16 bases between. The CDR3 spans 15 residues.

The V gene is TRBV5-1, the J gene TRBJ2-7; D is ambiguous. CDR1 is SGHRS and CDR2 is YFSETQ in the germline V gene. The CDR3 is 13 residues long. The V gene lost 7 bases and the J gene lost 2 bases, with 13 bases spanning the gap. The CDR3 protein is CASGSDQPYEQYF. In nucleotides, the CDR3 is TGCGCCAGCGGATCCGACCAACCCTACGAGCAGTACTTC.

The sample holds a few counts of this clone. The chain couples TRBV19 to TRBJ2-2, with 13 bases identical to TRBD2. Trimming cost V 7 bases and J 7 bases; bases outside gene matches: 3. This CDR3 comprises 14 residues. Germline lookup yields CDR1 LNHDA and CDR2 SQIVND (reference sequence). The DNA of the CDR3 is TGTGCCAGTACTCGGACTAGCGGGGGCGGGGAGCTGTTTTTT. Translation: CASTRTSGGGELFF.

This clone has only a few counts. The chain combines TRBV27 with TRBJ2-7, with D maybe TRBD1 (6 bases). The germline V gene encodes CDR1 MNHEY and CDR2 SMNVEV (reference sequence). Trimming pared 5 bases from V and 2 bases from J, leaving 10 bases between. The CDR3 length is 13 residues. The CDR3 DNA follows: TGTGCCAGCAGTCGGAACAGGGCCTACGAGCAGTACTTC. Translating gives CASSRNRAYEQYF.